The present TCR beta chain was sequenced within a study of CD4 T cells in relation to SARS-CoV-2 and coronaviruses. General observations from the study: According to naive versus memory sequencing, detected responses are memory recall, not newly primed. Monoreactive clones expanded significantly more to SARS-CoV-2 than crossreactive clones did. This crossreactivity analysis covered spike protein alone, no other viral proteins. Samples before the pandemic and after infection were not matched within any donor.

Unexposed donor CD4+ T cells date from about 2010-2018, before the COVID-19 pandemic. The CDR3 is made up of 15 amino acids. V trimming: 4 bases; J trimming: 3 bases; junction bases outside the gene matches: 7. Germline V gene lookup returns CDR1 SGHKS and CDR2 YYEKEE (reference sequence). Clones were read by immunoSEQ multiplex PCR, and TCRdb kept only the in-frame ones, dropping some. Altogether just under 65,000 clones are present, 85% to 95% being singletons, with the ten largest covering around 0.13%. As for this clone: Antigen unknown.

Sequencing input: naive CD4+ T cells from PBMCs. Subset noted: naive CD4+ T cells isolated by negative enrichment. The rearrangement links TRBV5-5 to TRBJ2-7; 10 nucleotides agree with TRBD2. The source is a human donor in good health. The DNA for the CDR3 is TGTGCCAGCAGCCCCGGCCTAGCGGGGGACTACGAGCAGTACTTC. Translated: CASSPGLAGDYEQYF.